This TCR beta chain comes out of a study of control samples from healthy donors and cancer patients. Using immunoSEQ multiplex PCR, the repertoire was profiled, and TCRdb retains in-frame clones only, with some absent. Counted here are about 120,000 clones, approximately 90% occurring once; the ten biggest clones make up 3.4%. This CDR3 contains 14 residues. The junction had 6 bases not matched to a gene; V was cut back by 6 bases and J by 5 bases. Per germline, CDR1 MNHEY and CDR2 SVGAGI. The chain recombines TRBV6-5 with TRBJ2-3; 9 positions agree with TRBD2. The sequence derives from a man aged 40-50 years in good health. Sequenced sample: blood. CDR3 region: CASSSAGGLDTQYF. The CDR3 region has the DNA TGTGCCAGCAGCTCAGCGGGGGGCCTAGATACGCAGTATTTT.